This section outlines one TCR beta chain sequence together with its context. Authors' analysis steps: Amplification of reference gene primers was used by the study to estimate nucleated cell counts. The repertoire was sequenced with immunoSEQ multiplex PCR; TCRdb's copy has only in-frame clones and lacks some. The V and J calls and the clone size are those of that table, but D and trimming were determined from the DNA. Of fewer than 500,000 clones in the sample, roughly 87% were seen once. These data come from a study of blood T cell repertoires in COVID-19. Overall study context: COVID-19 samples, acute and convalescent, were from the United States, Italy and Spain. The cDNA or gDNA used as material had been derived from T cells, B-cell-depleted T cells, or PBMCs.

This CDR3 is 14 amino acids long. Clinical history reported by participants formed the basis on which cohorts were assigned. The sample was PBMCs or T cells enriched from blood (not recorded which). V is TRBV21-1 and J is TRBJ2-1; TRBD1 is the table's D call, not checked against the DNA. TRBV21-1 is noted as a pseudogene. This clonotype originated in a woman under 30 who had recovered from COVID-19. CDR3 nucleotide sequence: TGTGCCAGCAGCCCGCCGGGACAGGGGAATGAGCAGTTCTTC. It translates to CASSPPGQGNEQFF.